One sample yielded the 30 T cell receptor beta chains listed below, sequenced in a study of PD-L1 blockade in urothelial cancer. The assay was immunoSEQ multiplex PCR, and TCRdb's table has in-frame clones only and misses some. The repertoire has about 52,000 clones, around 80% of them found once; the top ten carry less than 5%. The time point denotes: pretreatment peripheral blood. This specimen consisted of PBMCs, obtained around atezolizumab (anti-PD-L1) treatment. These receptors were collected from a man aged 70-80 years with urothelial cancer.

The V and J genes are TRBV2 and TRBJ1-4, with TRBD1 identical over 7 bases. The CDR3 sequence is 16 residues long. The J segment lost 5 bases and the V segment lost 5 bases, leaving 11 bases of the junction unmatched. Germline V gives CDR1 SNHLY, CDR2 FYNNEI. For the CDR3, the DNA is TGTGCCAGCAGTTATACCCCGACAGGGATAAATGAAAAACTGTTTTTT. Translation: CASSYTPTGINEKLFF.

The chain employs TRBV11-3 and TRBJ1-1; possibly TRBD1 for D (5 bases). Per germline, CDR1 SGHNT and CDR2 YENEEA. Trimming took 1 base from V and 0 from J, leaving 9 bases between them. The CDR3 is 15 residues long. CDR3 residues: CASSLGTPMNTEAFF. The DNA for the CDR3 is TGTGCCAGCAGCTTAGGGACACCCATGAACACTGAAGCTTTCTTT.

This chain joins TRBV7-8 and TRBJ2-5, with D possibly matching TRBD1 (5 bases). Germline assignment: CDR1 SGHVS and CDR2 FQNEAQ. This CDR3 is built from 15 residues. V was trimmed by 5 bases and J by 6 bases, leaving 19 bases between them. CDR3 protein: CASSATETVEKTQYF. The CDR3 DNA follows: TGTGCCAGCAGCGCGACCGAGACAGTAGAAAAGACCCAGTACTTC.

This chain connects TRBV29-1 to TRBJ1-2; unclear D gene. The CDR3 is 13 amino acids. The germline gives CDR1 SQVTM, CDR2 ANQGSEA. V lost 5 bases, J lost 0 bases, and 10 bases lay in between. The CDR3 DNA reads TGCAGCGTTAGAGGGCCGTCTAACTATGGCTACACCTTC. Translating gives CSVRGPSNYGYTF.

The chain recombines TRBV19 with TRBJ2-7, with 10 bases aligning to TRBD1. The V and J ends lost 9 bases and 6 bases, in that order; junction bases with no gene match: 14. Germline assignment: CDR1 LNHDA and CDR2 SQIVND (reference sequence). The CDR3 covers 15 residues. CDR3 sequence: CASQQPGTGVSEQYF. CDR3 sequence (DNA): TGTGCCAGCCAGCAGCCCGGGACAGGGGTATCCGAGCAGTACTTC. Variable domain in full (rest from reference TRBV19 and TRBJ2-7): DGGITQSPKYLFRKEGQNVTLSCEQNLNHDAMYWYRQDPGQGLRLIYYSQIVNDFQKGDIAEGYSVSREKKESFPLTVTSAQKNPTAFYLCASQQPGTGVSEQYFGPGTRLTVT.

This rearrangement joins TRBV5-4 to TRBJ2-1, with TRBD2 matching over 7 bases. J lost 7 bases, V lost 4 bases, and 11 bases had no gene match. The CDR3 length is 15 residues. Germline V CDR1 and CDR2: SGHNT, YYREEE (reference sequence). The DNA of the CDR3 is TGTGCCAGCAGCCTACCCGGCGGGACTAAGAATGAGCAGTTCTTC. As protein: CASSLPGGTKNEQFF.

The CDR3 nucleotides read TGTGCCAGCAGCCCCCCCGCAGGTGAAGCTTTCTTT. Protein product: CASSPPAGEAFF. The chain employs TRBV5-4 and TRBJ1-1; D gene unclear. V was cut by 4 bases and J by 7 bases, with 11 bases left in between. Per germline, CDR1 SGHNT and CDR2 YYREEE (reference sequence). CDR3 length: 12 amino acids.

This clone was detected only once. The rearrangement joins TRBV10-3 to TRBJ1-2; 12 bases match TRBD1. This CDR3 has 15 residues. Germline V CDR1 and CDR2: ENHRY, SYGVKD. The trim removed 0 bases at V and 6 bases at J, leaving 2 bases unmatched. The CDR3: CAISESGQGANGYTF. CDR3 sequence (DNA): TGTGCCATCAGTGAGTCGGGACAGGGGGCGAATGGCTACACCTTC.

This clone was detected many times. The chain employs TRBV10-3 and TRBJ1-5; 8 positions match TRBD1. CDR1 and CDR2 from the germline V gene are ENHRY and SYGVKD. With 2 bases clipped from V and 0 bases from J, the junction kept 6 bases outside the gene matches. The CDR3 runs to 17 residues. The CDR3 is CAISEGQGLRSNQPQHF. The CDR3 DNA sequence: TGTGCCATCAGTGAGGGACAGGGTTTGCGTAGCAATCAGCCCCAGCATTTT.

This chain joins TRBV11-1 and TRBJ2-7; unclear D gene. From germline, CDR1 is SGHAT and CDR2 FQDESV (reference sequence). The V and J ends lost 5 bases and 0 bases respectively, with 5 bases between them. The CDR3 is 12 amino acids. The CDR3 here is CASSVLSYEQYF. As DNA, the CDR3 is TGTGCCAGCAGCGTCCTCTCCTACGAGCAGTACTTC.

The gene calls are TRBV15 and TRBJ2-7; 8 nucleotides align to TRBD2. The junction had 9 bases not matched to a gene; V was cut back by 3 bases and J by 2 bases. This CDR3 contains 16 residues. CDR1 LNHNV and CDR2 YYDKDF come from the germline V gene (reference sequence). This CDR3 reads CATSSRASGLTYEQYF. In DNA form, the CDR3 reads TGTGCCACCAGCAGCCGTGCTAGCGGGTTGACCTACGAGCAGTACTTC.

The chain couples TRBV16 to TRBJ1-5; 12 bases match TRBD1. The germline CDR1 and CDR2 sequences are KGHSY and FQNENV. J was trimmed by 1 base and V by 4 bases; bases with no gene match: 14. This CDR3 is built from 20 residues. This CDR3 reads CASSLPPGQGAFKSNQPQHF. For the CDR3, the DNA is TGTGCCAGCAGCCTCCCACCGGGACAGGGGGCGTTTAAAAGCAATCAGCCCCAGCATTTT.

The rearrangement uses TRBV7-2 and TRBJ2-6; the D is unclear. Germline-derived CDR1 and CDR2 are SGHTA and FQGNSA. This CDR3 spans 13 amino acids. Trimming took off 5 bases at V and 2 bases at J, with 4 bases between the two ends. The CDR3 sequence is CASSEPGANVLTF. CDR3 DNA: TGTGCCAGCAGCGAGCCTGGGGCCAACGTCCTGACTTTC.

V is TRBV27 and J is TRBJ2-3; 7 nucleotides match TRBD2. The V and J ends lost 5 bases and 2 bases, in that order; junction bases with no gene match: 7. Germline CDR1 is MNHEY and CDR2 is SMNVEV (reference sequence). This CDR3 comprises 15 residues. The CDR3 DNA is TGTGCCAGCAGTCTCGGACTAGGGACCACAGATACGCAGTATTTT. It yields the protein CASSLGLGTTDTQYF.

With regard to this clone: The conserved final phenylalanine or tryptophan is absent from the CDR3, which likely points to a read error. The limits of the CDR3 on the DNA are not certain, so only TCRdb's listed CDR3 is given. The V gene is TRBV5-6, the J gene TRBJ2-7; TRBD1, the table's D call, lacks a check against the DNA. Germline V CDR1 and CDR2: SGHDT, YYEEEE. The CDR3 is 14 residues long, ends included. CDR3 sequence reads: CASSSLDRAAGVEL.

The genes are TRBV5-8 and TRBJ1-6; the match to TRBD1 covers 9 bases. V lost 3 bases to trimming and J lost 0 bases; unmatched junction nucleotides: 13. Germline V gene data show CDR1 as SGHTS and CDR2 as YDEGEE. This CDR3 is built from 20 residues. The CDR3 sequence: CASSSKGQGRSSSYNSPLHF. CDR3 nucleotide sequence: TGTGCCAGCAGCTCTAAAGGACAGGGGCGCTCTAGCTCCTATAATTCACCCCTCCACTTT. Complete variable domain (other parts from reference TRBV5-8 and TRBJ1-6): EAGVTQSPTHLIKTRGQQATLRCSPISGHTSVYWYQQALGLGLQFLLWYDEGEERNRGNFPPRFSGRQFPNYSSELNVNALELEDSALYLCASSSKGQGRSSSYNSPLHFGNGTRLTVT.

This clone has ten or more counts. The chain joins TRBV11-2 to TRBJ2-7; 7 bases match TRBD1. CDR3 length: 16 residues. J was trimmed by 6 bases and V by 5 bases; bases with no gene match: 16. Germline CDR1 and CDR2: SGHAT and FQNNGV. The CDR3 is CASSQGYGQALIEQYF. The CDR3 DNA reads TGTGCCAGCAGCCAAGGATACGGACAGGCCTTGATCGAGCAGTACTTC.

The chain joins TRBV12-5 to TRBJ1-1; D gene ambiguous. This CDR3 contains 12 residues. Germline CDR1 and CDR2: LGHNT and FRNRAP. The V gene lost 2 bases and the J gene lost 6 bases, with 7 bases spanning the gap. The CDR3 is CASGLRSSEAFF. In DNA form, the CDR3 reads TGTGCTAGTGGTTTGCGGTCTTCTGAAGCTTTCTTT.

By share, this clone counts as medium-sized. The chain has TRBV19 and TRBJ2-7; 7 nucleotides align to TRBD1. The junction had 5 bases not matched to a gene; V was cut back by 0 bases and J by 3 bases. The CDR3 sequence is 15 residues long. Germline CDR1 is LNHDA and CDR2 is SQIVND (reference sequence). CDR3 loop: CASSIDDRAGYEQYF. DNA for the CDR3: TGTGCCAGTAGTATAGATGACAGGGCTGGCTACGAGCAGTACTTC.

The J gene is TRBJ2-2, the V gene TRBV5-1; unclear D gene. Trimming cost V 1 base and J 4 bases, with 14 bases left between them. Germline CDR1 and CDR2: SGHRS and YFSETQ. The CDR3 is 16 residues long. The CDR3 protein is CASSLRLVSTTGELFF. The DNA for the CDR3 is TGCGCCAGCAGCTTGAGGCTAGTCAGTACCACCGGGGAGCTGTTTTTT.

The chain uses TRBV7-8 and TRBJ2-7, with TRBD1 matching 12 bases. J gave up 4 bases and V 3 bases, and 10 bases lay outside the gene matches. In germline, CDR1 is SGHVS, CDR2 FQNEAQ. This CDR3 is 17 amino acids long. For the CDR3, the DNA is TGTGCCAGCAGCTTTCCCGGGGGACAGGGGGCGACTTACGAGCAGTACTTC. Translation: CASSFPGGQGATYEQYF.

The chain employs TRBV9 and TRBJ1-4, with a possible D match to TRBD1 (6 bases). Germline V CDR1 and CDR2: SGDLS, YYNGEE. The CDR3 consists of 17 residues. Trimming cost V 0 bases and J 7 bases, with 19 bases left between them. DNA for the CDR3: TGTGCCAGCAGCGTAGGAGCGCAGGGGCCTGTGAGTGAAAAACTGTTTTTT. Its translation: CASSVGAQGPVSEKLFF.

This chain connects TRBV27 to TRBJ2-7, with 11 nucleotides matching TRBD2. Per the germline V gene, CDR1 is MNHEY and CDR2 is SMNVEV (reference sequence). The CDR3 has 18 residues. V was clipped by 5 bases and J by 5 bases; unmatched bases: 17. CDR3 sequence reads: CASSPTSGRFSGGNEQYF. The CDR3 nucleotides read TGTGCCAGCAGTCCCACTAGCGGGAGATTCTCAGGGGGTAACGAGCAGTACTTC.

J is TRBJ1-1 and V is TRBV29-1; 9 bases line up with TRBD1. The V segment lost 5 bases and the J segment 5 bases; nucleotides outside the gene matches: 3. CDR3 length: 12 residues. Germline CDR1 is SQVTM and CDR2 is ANQGSEA. The CDR3 DNA reads TGCAGCGTTTCACAGGGGGCAACTGAAGCTTTCTTT. Protein sequence: CSVSQGATEAFF.

The V gene is TRBV5-1, the J gene TRBJ2-5, with 8 bases lining up with TRBD2. CDR3 length equals 13 residues. V lost 4 bases, J lost 3 bases, and 2 bases stayed unmatched. Germline values: CDR1 SGHRS, CDR2 YFSETQ. The CDR3 loop is CASSPGGKETQYF. The DNA of the CDR3 is TGCGCCAGCAGCCCGGGGGGGAAAGAGACCCAGTACTTC.

This chain connects TRBV5-1 to TRBJ2-7; TRBD2 might be the D (6 bases). This CDR3 spans 15 amino acids. Germline lookup yields CDR1 SGHRS and CDR2 YFSETQ. Trimming pared 0 bases from V and 5 bases from J, leaving 15 bases between. The CDR3 DNA sequence: TGCGCCAGCAGCTTGGTAGTCGGGAGTGTGCACGAGCAGTACTTC. Its protein is CASSLVVGSVHEQYF.

This chain connects TRBV6-1 to TRBJ2-3; possibly TRBD2 for D (6 bases). Germline lookup yields CDR1 MNHNS and CDR2 SASEGT. Trimming removed 7 bases from V and 5 bases from J, with 19 bases in between. The CDR3 is made up of 15 amino acids. The CDR3 DNA reads as TGTGCCAGCATGGAGGGACTTGGGTGGGGAGATACGCAGTATTTT. Protein product: CASMEGLGWGDTQYF.

The chain employs TRBV27 and TRBJ2-5; possibly TRBD2 for D (6 bases). The CDR3 extends over 14 amino acids. Germline-derived CDR1 and CDR2 are MNHEY and SMNVEV (reference sequence). V was pared by 2 bases and J by 1 base, with 8 bases between. The CDR3 DNA follows: TGTGCCAGCAGTTTAAGGGGAGGCCAAGAGACCCAGTACTTC. This encodes CASSLRGGQETQYF.

In the case of this clone: Other DNA sequences within the sample encode an identical CDR3. The chain has TRBV7-8 and TRBJ1-3; TRBD1 is a possible D gene (6 bases). This CDR3 has 16 amino acids. V lost 5 bases and J 0 bases, leaving 14 bases between the germline ends. Per germline, CDR1 SGHVS and CDR2 FQNEAQ. The CDR3 protein is CASSAYRVSSGNTIYF. The CDR3 nucleotides are TGTGCCAGCAGCGCCTACAGGGTCAGCTCTGGAAACACCATATATTTT.

This sequence joins TRBV15 and TRBJ1-1, with unresolved D. The CDR3 covers 12 residues. CDR1 LNHNV and CDR2 YYDKDF come from the germline V gene (reference sequence). Trimming shortened V by 0 bases and J by 10 bases, and 9 bases separated the two germline ends. The CDR3 DNA reads as TGTGCCACCAGCAGAGATGGCCTTACAGCTTTCTTT. This codes for CATSRDGLTAFF.